This T cell receptor (beta chain) appears in the sequencing data of a study of T cell therapy after organ transplantation. The table came from immunoSEQ multiplex PCR; TCRdb's copy has only in-frame clones and leaves some out. The sample comprises 50,000 or so clones, 94% of which are singletons, and about 3.1% rests with the top ten. Notes on this clone: Its antigen is unknown.

The CDR3 runs 16 residues. Germline V gene lookup returns CDR1 SGDLS and CDR2 YYNGEE. V was shortened by 4 bases and J by 0 bases, with 14 bases between the two germline ends. Study results and caveats: In nonresponders, reduced coverage from low CD8+ yield may limit detected expansions. Antirejection and antiviral medication effects could not be assessed.

This TCR derives from a human patient who had received a solid organ transplant and had CMV disease. Source: CD8+ T cells from blood, taken before autologous CMV-specific T cell therapy. This sequence joins TRBV9 and TRBJ1-3, with D perhaps TRBD1 (5 bases). The CDR3 DNA reads TGTGCCAGCAGCCTCGGGGGACCGAGCTCTGGAAACACCATATATTTT. Its translation: CASSLGGPSSGNTIYF. The variable domain in full, completed from reference TRBV9 and TRBJ1-3, reads DSGVTQTPKHLITATGQRVTLRCSPRSGDLSVYWYQQSLDQGLQFLIQYYNGEERAKGNILERFSAQQFPDLHSELNLSSLELGDSALYFCASSLGGPSSGNTIYFGEGSWLTVV.